The rows below give T cell receptor beta chains drawn from one sample of a study of cytomegalovirus exposure and HLA in healthy donors. Assay used: immunoSEQ multiplex PCR; TCRdb lists only in-frame clones, some missing. In the table there are 160,000 or so clones, approximately 75% of which are singletons. Source material: PBMCs. These receptors were collected from a man between 45 and 60 years old in good health and CMV-seropositive. CDR3s include the opening cysteine and the closing phenylalanine or tryptophan. The order of the fields is J gene, CDR3 length, V gene, D gene, clone size, CDR3 DNA, CDR3 protein. A D gene is named only where the DNA matches it firmly. Clone size is stated in some rows and not others, as once, few, many or a class when expanded.

>TRBJ1-3|18|TRBV18|.|.
TGTGCCAGCTCACCAACTCCCAGACTTACGAGCTCTGGAAACACCATATATTTT
CASSPTPRLTSSGNTIYF
>TRBJ1-5|14|TRBV27|TRBD1|.
TGTGCCAGCAGCTGGACAGGGGGAGGTCAGCCCCAGCATTTT
CASSWTGGGQPQHF
>TRBJ1-2|11|TRBV2|.|.
TGTGCCAGCAGCCCCCCTAAGGGCTACACCTTC
CASSPPKGYTF
>TRBJ2-2|13|TRBV6-1|.|.
TGTGCCAGCAGTGACGGACAGTCCGGGGAGCTGTTTTTT
CASSDGQSGELFF
>TRBJ2-3|15|TRBV18|TRBD1|.
TGTGCCAGCTCACCGGGACAGACTAGCACAGATACGCAGTATTTT
CASSPGQTSTDTQYF
>TRBJ1-2|14|TRBV9|TRBD1|once
TGTGCCAGCAGCGGGGCAGGGGGTGCCTATGGCTACACCTTC
CASSGAGGAYGYTF
>TRBJ2-3|16|TRBV11-2|.|.
TGTGCCAGCAGCTTAGCCATAGCTCCTAGCACAGATACGCAGTATTTT
CASSLAIAPSTDTQYF
>TRBJ2-7|15|TRBV7-8|TRBD1|.
TGTGCCAGCAGCCCAAGGACAGGGGACACCTACGAGCAGTACTTC
CASSPRTGDTYEQYF
>TRBJ1-4|18|TRBV5-6|.|.
TGTGCCAGCAGCTTGTTCTTGACACAGGCTGCAACTAATGAAAAACTGTTTTTT
CASSLFLTQAATNEKLFF
>TRBJ2-7|12|TRBV2|.|.
TGTGCCAGCAGTGTGGCAGACTACGAGCAGTACTTC
CASSVADYEQYF
>TRBJ1-5|13|TRBV30|TRBD1|.
TGTGCCTGGAGACGCGGACAGGGCCAGCCCCAGCATTTT
CAWRRGQGQPQHF
>TRBJ2-1|14|TRBV28|TRBD1|.
TGTGCCAGCAGGCTGGGACAGGGAAACAATGAGCAGTTCTTC
CASRLGQGNNEQFF
>TRBJ2-1|14|TRBV27|.|.
TGTGCCAGCAGTTACGTACTCAGGGCTAATGAGCAGTTCTTC
CASSYVLRANEQFF
>TRBJ1-1|13|TRBV19|.|once
TGTGCCAGTAGTGTAACAGGGAGCACTGAAGCTTTCTTT
CASSVTGSTEAFF